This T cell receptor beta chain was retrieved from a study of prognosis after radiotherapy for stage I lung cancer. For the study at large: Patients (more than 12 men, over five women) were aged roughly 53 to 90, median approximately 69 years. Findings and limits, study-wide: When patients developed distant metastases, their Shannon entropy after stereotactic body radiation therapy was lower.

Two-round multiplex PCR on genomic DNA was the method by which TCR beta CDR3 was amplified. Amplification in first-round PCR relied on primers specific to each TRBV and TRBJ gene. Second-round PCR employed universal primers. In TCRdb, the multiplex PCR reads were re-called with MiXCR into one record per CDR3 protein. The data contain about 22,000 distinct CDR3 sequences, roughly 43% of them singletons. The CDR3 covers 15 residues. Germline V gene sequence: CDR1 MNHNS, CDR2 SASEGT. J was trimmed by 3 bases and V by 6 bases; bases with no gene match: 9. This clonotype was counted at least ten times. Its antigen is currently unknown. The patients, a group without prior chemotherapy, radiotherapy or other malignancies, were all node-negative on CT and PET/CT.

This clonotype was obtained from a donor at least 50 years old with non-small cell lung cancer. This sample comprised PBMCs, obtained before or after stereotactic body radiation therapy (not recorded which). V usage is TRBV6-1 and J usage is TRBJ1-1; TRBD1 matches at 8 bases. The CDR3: CASRGGQGLYTEAFF. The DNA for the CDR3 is TGTGCCAGCAGGGGCGGACAGGGTCTCTACACTGAAGCTTTCTTT.